The clone carrying this T cell receptor beta chain was counted only a few times. Its target is unknown. Germline assignment: CDR1 DFQATT and CDR2 SNEGSKA (reference sequence). The CDR3 has 13 amino acids. V was pared by 6 bases and J by 7 bases, with 15 bases between. The TCR beta libraries were generated through quantitative 5'-RACE incorporating molecular barcodes. One entry per CDR3 protein, called by TCRdb with MiXCR from the 5' RACE reads. The sample holds about 240,000 distinct CDR3 sequences, 8% to 9.5% seen once. This specimen comes from a study of CD8 T cells in ankylosing spondylitis. Findings and caveats of the study: Ankylosing spondylitis blood appeared to carry a characteristic TCR beta motif of fewer than 10 highly homologous variants. Disease-linked clones were CD8+ and relatively rare in peripheral blood. The clones that were linked to disease were reported to be significantly enriched in matched synovial fluid samples from ankylosing spondylitis patients.

The gene calls are TRBV20-1 and TRBJ1-4; D unresolved. The origin of this receptor is a male donor with ankylosing spondylitis or in good health (not recorded which). What was sequenced was blood, either unsorted or a sorted T cell fraction (not recorded which). Here the CDR3 reads CSAQQPEGEKLFF. The CDR3 bases are TGCAGTGCGCAACAGCCGGAGGGTGAAAAACTGTTTTTT.